These 5 T cell receptor beta chains originate from one sample sequenced in a study of blood T cell repertoires in COVID-19. The repertoire was sequenced with immunoSEQ multiplex PCR; TCRdb's copy has only in-frame clones and lacks some. The table lists tens of thousands of clones, about 92% of them singletons. Sequencing was carried out using peripheral blood. The receptors derive from a human donor in a cohort sampled during active COVID-19.

The chain combines TRBV10-3 with TRBJ2-3; a possible D gene is TRBD2 (6 bases). The CDR3 contains 14 residues. Looked up from germline, CDR1 is ENHRY and CDR2 is SYGVKD. V was cut by 6 bases and J by 1 base, with 11 bases left in between. The CDR3, as DNA: TGTGCCATCAGGCCGGGACTGCGCACAGATACGCAGTATTTT. Protein: CAIRPGLRTDTQYF.

This sequence joins TRBV4-2 and TRBJ2-7, with TRBD2 matching 8 bases. Germline V gene sequence: CDR1 LGHNA, CDR2 YNFKEQ. The ends lost 4 bases at V and 12 bases at J; junction bases unmatched: 11. The CDR3 has 13 amino acids. CDR3 sequence: CASSPGGEGRRYF. The CDR3, as DNA: TGTGCCAGCAGCCCCGGGGGGGAAGGACGGCGGTACTTC.

This sequence joins TRBV5-6 and TRBJ1-6; 9 nucleotides align to TRBD1. This CDR3 region has 17 residues. The ends lost 1 base at V and 0 bases at J; junction bases unmatched: 2. In germline, CDR1 is SGHDT, CDR2 YYEEEE. This CDR3 is CASSLTGGASYNSPLHF. The DNA for the CDR3 is TGTGCCAGCAGCTTGACAGGGGGCGCCTCCTATAATTCACCCCTCCACTTT.

V usage is TRBV6-6 and J usage is TRBJ2-1, with a possible D match to TRBD2 (6 bases). The CDR3 spans 13 residues. The germline V gene encodes CDR1 MNHNY and CDR2 SVGAGI (reference sequence). The V end was cut by 0 bases, the J end by 9 bases, with 9 bases between. The CDR3 nucleotides are TGTGCCAGCAGTTACTCTCCCGGGAGTGAGCAGTTCTTC. This sequence encodes CASSYSPGSEQFF.

This rearrangement joins TRBV18 to TRBJ2-7; D not resolved. The V end lost 4 bases, the J end lost 0 bases, and 4 bases lay between the germline ends. From germline, CDR1 is KGHSH and CDR2 LQKENI. This CDR3 is built from 12 residues. The CDR3 spells CASSLDSYEQYF. The CDR3 coding sequence is TGTGCCAGCTCACTAGACTCCTACGAGCAGTACTTC.